Below, 17 T cell receptor beta chains from the same sample are listed, as sequenced in a study of cytotoxic CD8 clonotypes in ibrutinib-treated CLL. TCRdb's copy holds only in-frame clones and misses some; the assay was immunoSEQ multiplex PCR. Among 65,000 to 95,000 clones listed, about 86% were seen once. Source: PBMCs, taken before ibrutinib treatment. The receptor set was obtained from a human donor with chronic lymphocytic leukemia.

The chain uses TRBV6-1 and TRBJ2-2; D gene ambiguous. V was pared by 8 bases and J by 2 bases, with 9 bases between. In germline, CDR1 is MNHNS, CDR2 SASEGT. The CDR3 runs 13 residues. Here the CDR3 DNA reads TGTGCCAGCTCGGATCTAAACACCGGGGAGCTGTTTTTT. It is translated as CASSDLNTGELFF.

The gene calls are TRBV7-3 and TRBJ2-1; 7 bases align to TRBD2. Per the germline V gene, CDR1 is SGHTA and CDR2 is FQGTGA. This CDR3 is 16 amino acids long. Trimming cost V 2 bases and J 6 bases; bases outside gene matches: 10. CDR3 sequence (DNA): TGTGCCAGCAGCTTATATGGCGGGAGCTCTTCCAATGAGCAGTTCTTC. Amino acids: CASSLYGGSSSNEQFF.

This rearrangement joins TRBV19 to TRBJ1-4, with 11 bases aligning to TRBD1. CDR1 and CDR2 from the germline V gene are LNHDA and SQIVND (reference sequence). V was clipped by 8 bases and J by 8 bases; unmatched bases: 16. This CDR3 has 17 amino acids. CDR3 amino acids: CASSRLPGTGGLEKLFF. The DNA of the CDR3 is TGTGCCAGTTCACGACTTCCCGGGACAGGGGGTCTGGAAAAACTGTTTTTT.

V usage is TRBV7-2 and J usage is TRBJ2-2; D unresolved. V was pared by 4 bases and J by 5 bases, with 20 bases between. Germline CDR1 is SGHTA and CDR2 is FQGNSA. This CDR3 contains 17 residues. The CDR3 nucleotides are TGTGCCAGCAGCTCCGACCTCTCTGGACCCGGGACCGGGGAGCTGTTTTTT. This translates into CASSSDLSGPGTGELFF. The whole variable domain, filled in from reference TRBV7-2 and TRBJ2-2, reads GAGVSQSPSNKVTEKGKDVELRCDPISGHTALYWYRQSLGQGLEFLIYFQGNSAPDKSGLPSDRFSAERTGGSVSTLTIQRTQQEDSAVYLCASSSDLSGPGTGELFFGEGSRLTVL.

The chain uses TRBV6-5 and TRBJ1-3, with a weak D call TRBD1 (6 bases). The germline gives CDR1 MNHEY, CDR2 SVGAGI. This CDR3 comprises 15 residues. With 5 bases removed from V and 0 bases from J, the gap between germline ends came to 11 bases. CDR3 residues: CASSRRQVSGNTIYF. The CDR3 coding sequence is TGTGCCAGCAGTAGAAGACAGGTCTCTGGAAACACCATATATTTT.

In its sample, this clone was seen a few times. The chain links TRBV30 to TRBJ2-1, with unresolved D. Germline V gene sequence: CDR1 GTSNPN, CDR2 SVGIG (reference sequence). The V gene lost 5 bases and the J gene lost 6 bases, with 17 bases spanning the gap. CDR3 length: 14 amino acids. The CDR3 nucleotides are TGTGCCTGGCGGTGGCGGCCCGGAGTCAATGAGCAGTTCTTC. Protein product: CAWRWRPGVNEQFF.

The genes are TRBV4-1 and TRBJ2-7, with D perhaps matching TRBD1 (6 bases). V lost 5 bases, J lost 0 bases, and 11 bases lay in between. Germline V CDR1 and CDR2: MGHRA, YSYEKL. The CDR3 covers 14 residues. In DNA form, the CDR3 reads TGCGCCAGCAGCGGGGGCAGGAGCTCCTACGAGCAGTACTTC. It encodes CASSGGRSSYEQYF.

The genes are TRBV19 and TRBJ1-1, with 7 bases matching TRBD1. J lost 1 base, V lost 7 bases, and 6 bases had no gene match. The CDR3 loop spans 14 amino acids. Germline loops: CDR1 LNHDA, CDR2 SQIVND (reference sequence). CDR3 sequence reads: CASKDRPSNTEAFF. The CDR3 nucleotides are TGTGCCAGTAAGGACAGGCCTTCGAACACTGAAGCTTTCTTT.

The chain couples TRBV4-2 to TRBJ2-1; 11 bases fit TRBD1. With V trimmed by 4 bases and J by 0 bases, 2 bases remained unmatched. Germline loops: CDR1 LGHNA, CDR2 YNFKEQ. This CDR3 contains 16 residues. CDR3 DNA sequence: TGTGCCAGCAGCCCTGGGACAGGGGGCTCCTACAATGAGCAGTTCTTC. Translating gives CASSPGTGGSYNEQFF.

This chain uses TRBV9 with TRBJ2-1; TRBD2 aligns across 7 bases. J lost 7 bases, V lost 1 base, and 5 bases had no gene match. The CDR3 length is 14 residues. Germline CDR1 reads SGDLS; CDR2 reads YYNGEE. The CDR3 bases are TGTGCCAGCAGCGTAAGGGACTATTGGAATGAGCAGTTCTTC. Its protein product is CASSVRDYWNEQFF.

V and J are TRBV30 and TRBJ2-7; D might be TRBD1 (6 bases). CDR1 is GTSNPN and CDR2 is SVGIG in the germline V gene (reference sequence). The CDR3 totals 15 residues. The V end lost 4 bases, the J end lost 0 bases, and 16 bases lay between the germline ends. In DNA form, the CDR3 reads TGTGCCTGGATGGGGACAAAACCTGTCTCCTACGAGCAGTACTTC. This encodes CAWMGTKPVSYEQYF.

V is TRBV11-2 and J is TRBJ2-2, with a tentative D call TRBD1 (5 bases). Germline CDR1 SGHAT, CDR2 FQNNGV. V was cut by 4 bases and J by 1 base, with 22 bases left in between. The length of the CDR3 is 19 residues. CDR3: CASSSRLIDRTMNTGELFF. Here the CDR3 DNA reads TGTGCCAGCAGCTCGAGGTTAATAGATCGGACAATGAACACCGGGGAGCTGTTTTTT.

This clone has only one observation. This chain joins TRBV5-4 and TRBJ2-5, with 13 nucleotides matching TRBD2. Germline V CDR1 and CDR2: SGHNT, YYREEE (reference sequence). V gave up 3 bases and J gave up 1 base; unmatched junction bases: 3. The CDR3 spans 16 residues. Here the CDR3 reads CASSSGLAGIQETQYF. The CDR3 coding sequence is TGTGCCAGCAGCTCGGGACTAGCGGGGATCCAAGAGACCCAGTACTTC.

This clone occurred a few times. The chain combines TRBV2 with TRBJ1-1, with a possible D match to TRBD1 (6 bases). This CDR3 comprises 17 residues. Trimming took off 2 bases at V and 1 base at J, with 17 bases between the two ends. The germline V gene encodes CDR1 SNHLY and CDR2 FYNNEI. For the CDR3, the DNA is TGTGCCAGCAGTGAATTGCCCAGGGGCGCCGAGAACACTGAAGCTTTCTTT. This gives the protein CASSELPRGAENTEAFF.

The rearrangement uses TRBV30 and TRBJ2-5; 9 bases line up with TRBD1. With V trimmed by 5 bases and J by 3 bases, 7 bases remained unmatched. The length of the CDR3 is 14 residues. Germline V gene data show CDR1 as GTSNPN and CDR2 as SVGIG (reference sequence). In nucleotides, the CDR3 is TGTGCCTGGGGTCGGGACAGGGAGGAAGAGACCCAGTACTTC. Translated, it gives CAWGRDREEETQYF.

This chain uses TRBV19 with TRBJ2-7; no firm D call. Germline CDR1 and CDR2: LNHDA and SQIVND (reference sequence). This CDR3 contains 14 residues. Trimming left V 6 bases short and J 6 bases short, with 18 bases between. The CDR3 nucleotides are TGTGCCAGTAGCAGGCAAGCTGTACTGGGCGAGCAGTACTTC. It is translated as CASSRQAVLGEQYF.

The chain links TRBV5-4 to TRBJ1-3; D is unresolved. The CDR3 sequence is 17 residues long. Germline loops: CDR1 SGHNT, CDR2 YYREEE (reference sequence). V lost 4 bases to trimming and J lost 0 bases, with 17 bases between them. CDR3 sequence: CASSLRGAESSGNTIYF. The CDR3 DNA reads as TGTGCCAGCAGCCTTCGCGGAGCAGAAAGCTCTGGAAACACCATATATTTT.